Described below is a single T cell receptor beta chain sequence and its context. The sample belongs to a study of blood T cell repertoires in COVID-19. Study summary: The analysed material was cDNA or gDNA that came from T cells, B-cell-depleted T cells, or PBMCs.

Participants were aged about 18 to 100 years from 20 to 30 US areas. Profiling relied on immunoSEQ multiplex PCR, and the TCRdb table lists in-frame clones only, not all of them. The table records more than 250,000 clones, 70% to 90% of them present only once. V shed 6 bases and J 0 bases; nucleotides not matched to a gene: 11. The germline gives CDR1 MNHEY, CDR2 SMNVEV (reference sequence). This CDR3 has 17 amino acids. Sequencing was performed on PBMCs or T cells enriched from blood (not recorded which). The sequence derives from a woman aged 25 to 39 who had recovered from COVID-19. This chain connects TRBV27 to TRBJ1-2; 9 positions match TRBD1. CDR3 region: CASRGPLTGGPNYGYTF. In DNA form, the CDR3 reads TGTGCCAGCAGGGGCCCCCTAACAGGGGGCCCTAACTATGGCTACACCTTC.